Each of the 3 T cell receptor beta chains below was sequenced from the same sample in a study of T cell repertoires in cytomegalovirus infection. No antigen has been identified for these receptors. Via MiXCR, TCRdb re-called the reads, giving one row per CDR3 protein. The data contain 100,000 or so distinct CDR3 sequences, roughly 29% of them singletons. Sequenced material: CD8+ T cells from cultured PBMCs, taken from culture after CMV antigen stimulation. All receptors derive from a human donor in good health (CMV status not recorded). Some clones in this sample may be carry-over from other donors' samples.

V usage is TRBV10-3 and J usage is TRBJ1-2; D is undetermined. The germline V gene has CDR1 ENHRY and CDR2 SYGVKD. The V end was cut by 2 bases, the J end by 4 bases, with 8 bases between. The CDR3 spans 13 residues. DNA for the CDR3: TGTGCCATCAGTGAGCCCGGCGTCTATGGCTACACCTTC. This codes for CAISEPGVYGYTF.

This clonotype was seen repeatedly, ten times or more. This chain uses TRBV28 with TRBJ1-2, with D tentatively TRBD1 (6 bases). Germline V CDR1 and CDR2: MDHEN, SYDVKM. V gave up 5 bases and J gave up 2 bases, with 15 bases separating them. There are 15 residues in the CDR3. The CDR3 DNA is TGTGCCAGCAGTCCGCTGGGGGGGCCGAACTATGGCTACACCTTC. Translating gives CASSPLGGPNYGYTF.

The chain uses TRBV6-8 and TRBJ2-3; D is perhaps TRBD2 (5 bases). Per germline, CDR1 MNHGY and CDR2 SAAAGT. V lost 6 bases and J lost 1, with 8 bases in between. The CDR3 length is 13 residues. DNA of the CDR3: TGTGCCAGCAGCTGGCGGGGCACAGATACGCAGTATTTT. Protein sequence: CASSWRGTDTQYF.